Here is one T cell receptor beta chain with its context. These data come from a study of blood T cells in healthy people across ages. With a J-beta primer mix and a sample-barcoded 5' primer, a second PCR ran about 6 to 11 cycles. TCRdb re-called the 5' RACE reads with MiXCR, one entry per CDR3 protein. The data show about 800,000 distinct CDR3 sequences, with roughly 64% seen just once and approximately 23% held by the top ten. The CDR3 covers 15 residues. Germline V lookup: CDR1 DFQATT, CDR2 SNEGSKA (reference sequence). V was trimmed by 0 bases and J by 5 bases, leaving 14 bases between them. The TCR originated in a man aged 30 to 45 in good health. Sequencing used blood. The J gene is TRBJ1-5, the V gene TRBV20-1; D call uncertain. The CDR3 here is CSARDAAWRDQPQHF. Here the CDR3 DNA reads TGCAGTGCTAGAGACGCGGCGTGGAGGGATCAGCCCCAGCATTTT.